The clone carrying this T cell receptor (beta chain) was observed at least ten times. Its antigen is undetermined. TCR beta VDJ combinations and CDR3 sequences were profiled from genomic DNA. TCRdb recomputed calls from the reads with MiXCR, one row per CDR3 protein. Of some 240,000 distinct CDR3 sequences in the sample, about 37% were seen once. The data belong to a study of CD8+CD57+ T cells in acquired aplastic anemia. Across the study: An average of around 11 million reads for CD4+ cells was obtained from healthy donors.

Findings of the study overall: Roughly 31 CD8+ CDR3 sequences occurred in both the patients and the controls. Significance was not reached for CD8+ Simpson's diversity between patients and controls.

Trimming stripped 6 bases from V and 3 bases from J, with 11 bases between. In germline, CDR1 is SEHNR, CDR2 FQNEAQ (reference sequence). The CDR3 length is 13 residues. The J gene is TRBJ2-5, the V gene TRBV7-9; D remains ambiguous. The source material was sorted CD4+, CD8+, or CD8+CD57+ T cells (not recorded which) from PBMCs. The TCR comes from a human donor in good health, serving as a control. Here the CDR3 DNA reads TGTGCCAGCAGTTCTAGGAGCGAAGAGACCCAGTACTTC. It yields the protein CASSSRSEETQYF.